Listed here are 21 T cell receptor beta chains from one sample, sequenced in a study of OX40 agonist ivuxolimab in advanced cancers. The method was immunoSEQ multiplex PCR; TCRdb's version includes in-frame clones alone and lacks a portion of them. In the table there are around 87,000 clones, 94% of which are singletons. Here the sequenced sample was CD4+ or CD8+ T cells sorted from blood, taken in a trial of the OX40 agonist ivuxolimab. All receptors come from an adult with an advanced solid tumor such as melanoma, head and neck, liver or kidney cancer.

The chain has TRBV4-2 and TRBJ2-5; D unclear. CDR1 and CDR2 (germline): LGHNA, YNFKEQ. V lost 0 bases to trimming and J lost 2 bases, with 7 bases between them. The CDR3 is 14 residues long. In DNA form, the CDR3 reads TGTGCCAGCAGCCAAGATTTCGCACAAGAGACCCAGTACTTC. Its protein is CASSQDFAQETQYF.

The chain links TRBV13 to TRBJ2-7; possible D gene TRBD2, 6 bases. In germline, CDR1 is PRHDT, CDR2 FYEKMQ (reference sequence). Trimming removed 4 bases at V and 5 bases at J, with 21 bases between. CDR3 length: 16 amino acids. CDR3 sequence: CASSSFGGRTRHEQYF. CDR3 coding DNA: TGTGCCAGCAGCTCCTTCGGGGGTCGGACCCGCCACGAGCAGTACTTC.

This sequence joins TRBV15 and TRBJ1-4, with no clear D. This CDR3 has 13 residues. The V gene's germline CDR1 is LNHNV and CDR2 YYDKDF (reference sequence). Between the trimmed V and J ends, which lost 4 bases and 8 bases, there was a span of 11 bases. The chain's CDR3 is CATSTRTNEKLFF. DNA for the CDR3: TGTGCCACCAGCACCCGGACCAACGAAAAACTGTTTTTT.

The CDR3 DNA sequence: TGTGCCAGTAGTTGGAGACTAGGGTCAAGCTATGGCTACACCTTC. Residues: CASSWRLGSSYGYTF. The genes are TRBV19 and TRBJ1-2, with D hard to call. V shed 5 bases and J shed 4 bases, with 17 bases lying between them. Germline-derived CDR1 and CDR2 are LNHDA and SQIVND (reference sequence). The CDR3 is 15 residues long.

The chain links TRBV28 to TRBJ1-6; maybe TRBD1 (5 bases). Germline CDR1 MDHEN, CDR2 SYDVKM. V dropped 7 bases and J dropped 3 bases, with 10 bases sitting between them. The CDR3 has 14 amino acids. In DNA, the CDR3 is TGTGCCAGCACCGGGACGCTCTATAATTCACCCCTCCACTTT. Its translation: CASTGTLYNSPLHF.

The CDR3 is CASSQRFVPHGYTF. The CDR3 region has the DNA TGCGCCAGCAGCCAAAGGTTCGTCCCGCATGGCTACACCTTC. The chain is built from TRBV4-1 and TRBJ1-2; D call uncertain. CDR1 MGHRA and CDR2 YSYEKL come from the germline V gene. V was cut by 2 bases and J by 6 bases, with 13 bases left in between. The CDR3 sequence is 14 residues long.

The CDR3 nucleotides are TGTGCCATCAGTCGGACTAGCGGGCCTACCTACGAGCAGTACTTC. Translating gives CAISRTSGPTYEQYF. The chain uses TRBV10-3 and TRBJ2-7, with TRBD2 identical over 11 bases. The CDR3 is made up of 15 amino acids. J gave up 2 bases and V 5 bases, and 5 bases lay outside the gene matches. Germline values: CDR1 ENHRY, CDR2 SYGVKD.

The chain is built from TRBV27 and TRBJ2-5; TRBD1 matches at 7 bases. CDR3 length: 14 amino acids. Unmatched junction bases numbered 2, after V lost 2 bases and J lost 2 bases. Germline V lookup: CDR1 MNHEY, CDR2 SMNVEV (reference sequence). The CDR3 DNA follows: TGTGCCAGCAGTTTAAGGGGACAGCAAGAGACCCAGTACTTC. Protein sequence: CASSLRGQQETQYF.

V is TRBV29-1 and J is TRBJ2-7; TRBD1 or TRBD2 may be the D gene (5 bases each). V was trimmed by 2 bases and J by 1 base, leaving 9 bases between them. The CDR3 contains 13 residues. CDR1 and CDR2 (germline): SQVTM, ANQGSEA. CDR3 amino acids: CSVEWGRSYEQYF. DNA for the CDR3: TGCAGCGTTGAATGGGGACGGTCCTACGAGCAGTACTTC.

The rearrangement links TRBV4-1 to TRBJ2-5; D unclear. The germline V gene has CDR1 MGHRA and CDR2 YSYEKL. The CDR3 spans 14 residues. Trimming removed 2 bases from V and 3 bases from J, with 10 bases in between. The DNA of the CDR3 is TGCGCCAGCAGCCAATATCCCCGGGAAGAGACCCAGTACTTC. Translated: CASSQYPREETQYF.

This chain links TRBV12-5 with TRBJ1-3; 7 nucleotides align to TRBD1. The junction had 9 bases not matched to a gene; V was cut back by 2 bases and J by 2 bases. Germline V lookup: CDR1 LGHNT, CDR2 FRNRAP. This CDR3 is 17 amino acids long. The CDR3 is CASGLPPRQGAGNTIYF. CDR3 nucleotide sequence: TGTGCTAGTGGTTTGCCTCCTCGACAGGGAGCTGGAAACACCATATATTTT.

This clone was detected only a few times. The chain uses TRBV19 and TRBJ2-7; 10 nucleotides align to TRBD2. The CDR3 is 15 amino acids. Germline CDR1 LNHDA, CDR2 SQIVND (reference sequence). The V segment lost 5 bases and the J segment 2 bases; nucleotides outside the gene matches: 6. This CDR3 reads CASSGGLAYTYEQYF. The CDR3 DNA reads TGTGCCAGTAGTGGGGGACTAGCGTATACCTACGAGCAGTACTTC.

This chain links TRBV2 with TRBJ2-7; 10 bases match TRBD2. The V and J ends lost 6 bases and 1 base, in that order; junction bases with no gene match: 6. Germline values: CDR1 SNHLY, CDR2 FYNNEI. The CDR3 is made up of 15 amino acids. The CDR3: CASRASGSSSYEQYF. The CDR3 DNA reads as TGTGCCAGCAGGGCTAGCGGGAGTTCGTCCTACGAGCAGTACTTC.

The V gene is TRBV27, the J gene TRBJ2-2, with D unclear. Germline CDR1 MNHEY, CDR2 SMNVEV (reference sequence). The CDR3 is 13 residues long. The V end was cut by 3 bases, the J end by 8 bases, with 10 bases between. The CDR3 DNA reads TGTGCCAGCAGTTTTAACTCGGGTGGGGAGCTGTTTTTT. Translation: CASSFNSGGELFF.

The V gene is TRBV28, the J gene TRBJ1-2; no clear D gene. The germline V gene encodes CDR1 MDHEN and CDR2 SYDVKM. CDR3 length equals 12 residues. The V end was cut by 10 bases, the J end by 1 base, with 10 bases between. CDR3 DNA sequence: TGTGCCACCACACAGCTTAACTATGGCTACACCTTC. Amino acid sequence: CATTQLNYGYTF.

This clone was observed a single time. CDR3: CASIERGVPQYF. The CDR3 DNA reads TGTGCCAGCATCGAACGGGGAGTTCCGCAGTATTTT. The chain has TRBV6-1 and TRBJ2-3; possibly TRBD2 for D (5 bases). CDR3 length: 12 residues. Deletions cut 7 bases from V and 10 bases from J, with 15 bases between. Germline V gene data show CDR1 as MNHNS and CDR2 as SASEGT.

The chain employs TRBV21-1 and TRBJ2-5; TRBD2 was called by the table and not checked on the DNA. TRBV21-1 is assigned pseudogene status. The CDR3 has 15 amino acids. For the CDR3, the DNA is TGTGCCAGCAGCTCGGGGGGCTTTGGAGGGGAGACCCAGTACTTC. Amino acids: CASSSGGFGGETQYF.

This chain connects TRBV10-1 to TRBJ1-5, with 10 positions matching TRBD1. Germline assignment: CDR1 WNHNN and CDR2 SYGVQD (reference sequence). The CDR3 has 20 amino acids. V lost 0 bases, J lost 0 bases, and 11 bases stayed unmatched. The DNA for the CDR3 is TGCGCCAGCAGTGAGTCCAGGTCGGGACAGGGGCCTTATAGCAATCAGCCCCAGCATTTT. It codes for CASSESRSGQGPYSNQPQHF.

The DNA of the CDR3 is TGTGCCAGCAGTCAAACAACAGTGAGGAACACTGAAGCTTTCTTT. Translated: CASSQTTVRNTEAFF. The chain combines TRBV27 with TRBJ1-1; D ambiguous. Germline CDR1 MNHEY, CDR2 SMNVEV (reference sequence). CDR3 length: 15 amino acids. The V end lost 5 bases, the J end lost 1 base, and 14 bases lay between the germline ends.

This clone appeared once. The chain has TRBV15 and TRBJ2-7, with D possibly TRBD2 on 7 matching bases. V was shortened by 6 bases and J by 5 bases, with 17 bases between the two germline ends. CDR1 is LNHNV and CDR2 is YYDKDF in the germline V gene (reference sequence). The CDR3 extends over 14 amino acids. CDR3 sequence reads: CATSGRGEVHEQYF. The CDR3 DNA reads TGTGCCACCAGTGGGAGGGGGGAGGTCCACGAGCAGTACTTC.

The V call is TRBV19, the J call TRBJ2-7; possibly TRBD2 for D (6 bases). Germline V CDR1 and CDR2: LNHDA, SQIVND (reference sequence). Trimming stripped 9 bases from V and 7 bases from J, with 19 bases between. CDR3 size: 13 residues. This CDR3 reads CASNSGTFGEQYF. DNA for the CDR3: TGTGCCAGCAATTCCGGGACTTTCGGAGAGCAGTACTTC.